This TCR beta chain derives from a study of shared clonotypes between healthy human individuals. The CDR3 consists of 14 residues. Germline assignment: CDR1 SGHNT and CDR2 YENEEA. V was pared by 4 bases and J by 6 bases, with 15 bases between. An even split of each subset's genomic DNA across several immunoSEQ plates was performed. Sequencing used immunoSEQ multiplex PCR; TCRdb keeps in-frame clones, though not all of them. The table records 2 million to 2.5 million clones, about 94% of them present only once. Comment on this clone: The target antigen is unknown.

Findings and caveats of the study: The sharing of 4.5% to 5% of naive CD4 clonotypes was seen across a few donors.

The sequenced sample was naive CD4+ T cells sorted from blood. As to subset: CD45RA+ positively selected. This TCR was recovered from a man aged 18 to 30 in good health. This rearrangement joins TRBV11-3 to TRBJ1-2; weak D call: TRBD1 (5 bases). CDR3 protein: CASSSGAATHGYTF. The CDR3 DNA sequence: TGTGCCAGCAGCTCCGGGGCAGCCACCCATGGCTACACCTTC.